Listed here are 17 T cell receptor beta chains from one sample, sequenced in a study of T cell responses to AZD1222 COVID-19 vaccine. TCRdb's table, derived via immunoSEQ multiplex PCR, lists solely in-frame clones and lacks some. The table has 120,000 or so clones, approximately 86% seen once. This sample comprised peripheral blood, obtained on day 0 of AZD1222 vaccination. These receptors came from an adult in good health.

The chain is built from TRBV6-1 and TRBJ2-7, with D possibly being TRBD2 (5 bases). The CDR3 totals 16 residues. The V gene's germline CDR1 is MNHNS and CDR2 SASEGT. The V gene lost 3 bases and the J gene lost 3 bases, with 18 bases spanning the gap. Written as DNA, the CDR3 is TGTGCCAGCAGTGATGTTGGTACGGGGAAGGACTACGAGCAGTACTTC. Translating it yields CASSDVGTGKDYEQYF.

The rearrangement uses TRBV24-1 and TRBJ2-3, with 8 bases lining up with TRBD2. The CDR3 contains 17 residues. CDR1 is KGHDR, CDR2 SFDVKD, per germline. V dropped 4 bases and J dropped 4; count of bases not matched to a gene: 12. CDR3 loop: CATSDTQGTSQADTQYF. CDR3 in DNA: TGTGCCACCAGTGACACCCAAGGGACTAGTCAGGCAGATACGCAGTATTTT.

The chain recombines TRBV12-3 or TRBV12-4 with TRBJ1-2, with 7 bases aligning to TRBD1. The V segment lost 5 bases and the J segment 8 bases; nucleotides outside the gene matches: 8. The CDR3 runs 13 residues. The CDR3 DNA follows: TGTGCCAGCAGTAACCGGGACAGTTCCGGCTACACCTTC. Encoded protein: CASSNRDSSGYTF.

This sequence joins TRBV10-3 and TRBJ1-6; D is perhaps TRBD1 (6 bases). The CDR3 has 14 residues. The V and J ends lost 4 bases and 7 bases respectively, with 11 bases between them. Germline values: CDR1 ENHRY, CDR2 SYGVKD. The CDR3 region has the DNA TGTGCCATCAGTGCAGTAGGGGGAAATTCACCCCTCCACTTT. The encoded protein is CAISAVGGNSPLHF.

This chain joins TRBV14 and TRBJ2-7; 10 nucleotides align to TRBD1. The trim removed 0 bases at V and 3 bases at J, leaving 5 bases unmatched. Germline loops: CDR1 SGHDN, CDR2 FVKESK. CDR3 size: 16 residues. The CDR3 nucleotides are TGTGCCAGCAGCCAAGAAAGGTGGACAGGGGGCTACGAGCAGTACTTC. It encodes CASSQERWTGGYEQYF.

V usage is TRBV19 and J usage is TRBJ1-1; D is possibly TRBD1 (5 bases). There are 12 residues in the CDR3. The ends were cut back, 3 bases at V and 11 bases at J, with 13 bases in the middle. CDR1 is LNHDA, CDR2 SQIVND, per germline (reference sequence). In DNA, the CDR3 is TGTGCCAGTAGTATGGGGGGATCCCGGGCTTTCTTT. It specifies CASSMGGSRAFF. Full variable domain (remainder filled in from reference TRBV19 and TRBJ1-1): DGGITQSPKYLFRKEGQNVTLSCEQNLNHDAMYWYRQDPGQGLRLIYYSQIVNDFQKGDIAEGYSVSREKKESFPLTVTSAQKNPTAFYLCASSMGGSRAFFGQGTRLTVV.

This chain uses TRBV7-2 with TRBJ2-7; possibly TRBD1 for D (6 bases). This CDR3 is 15 amino acids long. Germline V gene lookup returns CDR1 SGHTA and CDR2 FQGNSA. Trimming left V 4 bases short and J 3 bases short, with 16 bases between. The DNA for the CDR3 is TGTGCCAGCAGCTCAATCAGGGGATTCGGCTACGAGCAGTACTTC. Protein sequence: CASSSIRGFGYEQYF.

V usage is TRBV19 and J usage is TRBJ1-2, with D maybe TRBD1 (5 bases). Per germline, CDR1 LNHDA and CDR2 SQIVND (reference sequence). The V and J ends lost 3 bases and 4 bases respectively, with 9 bases between them. CDR3 size: 13 residues. CDR3 amino acids: CASSIDSLYGYTF. CDR3 sequence (DNA): TGTGCCAGTAGTATCGACAGCCTCTATGGCTACACCTTC.

V is TRBV27 and J is TRBJ2-2, with 7 nucleotides matching TRBD1. The germline gives CDR1 MNHEY, CDR2 SMNVEV (reference sequence). CDR3 length equals 17 residues. Trimming removed 5 bases from V and 8 bases from J; junction bases left unmatched: 17. The DNA for the CDR3 is TGTGCCAGCAGTGCCTACCATCTTAGCAGGGGGTCTGGGGAGCTGTTTTTT. Protein: CASSAYHLSRGSGELFF.

The genes are TRBV4-3 and TRBJ1-1; 11 bases align to TRBD1. The CDR3 runs to 13 residues. The V segment lost 4 bases and the J segment 6 bases; nucleotides outside the gene matches: 1. Germline assignment: CDR1 LGHNA and CDR2 YSLEER. CDR3 protein: CASSLGQGAEAFF. DNA for the CDR3: TGCGCCAGCAGCCTGGGACAGGGGGCTGAAGCTTTCTTT.

This clone was seen many times. The CDR3 DNA follows: TGTGCCAGCAGCTTGGGGGGCGGGGCCGGGGAGCTGTTTTTT. It translates to CASSLGGGAGELFF. This chain links TRBV5-4 with TRBJ2-2; D is perhaps TRBD2 (6 bases). The V gene lost 0 bases and the J gene lost 6 bases, with 9 bases spanning the gap. The CDR3 extends over 14 amino acids. Germline loops: CDR1 SGHNT, CDR2 YYREEE (reference sequence).

J is TRBJ1-1 and V is TRBV30; weak D call: TRBD1 (5 bases). The CDR3 is 14 amino acids. Germline V gives CDR1 GTSNPN, CDR2 SVGIG (reference sequence). Deletions cut 0 bases from V and 1 base from J, with 9 bases between. The CDR3 coding sequence is TGTGCCTGGAGTGTAAGGGGCCAGAACACTGAAGCTTTCTTT. It translates to CAWSVRGQNTEAFF.

The chain employs TRBV24-1 and TRBJ1-1; D possibly corresponds to TRBD1 (5 bases). This CDR3 comprises 15 residues. Per germline, CDR1 KGHDR and CDR2 SFDVKD. Between the trimmed V and J ends, which lost 5 bases and 3 bases, there was a span of 15 bases. In DNA form, the CDR3 reads TGTGCCACCAGTGGGAACTCCGGGGCCCACACTGAAGCTTTCTTT. Protein sequence: CATSGNSGAHTEAFF.

This rearrangement joins TRBV19 to TRBJ1-6; 7 nucleotides align to TRBD1. Germline loops: CDR1 LNHDA, CDR2 SQIVND (reference sequence). The CDR3 sequence is 13 residues long. Unmatched junction bases numbered 6, after V lost 7 bases and J lost 9 bases. The CDR3 region is CASKGQEISPLHF. Here the CDR3 DNA reads TGTGCCAGTAAAGGACAGGAAATTTCACCCCTCCACTTT.

The chain has TRBV28 and TRBJ1-1; 11 positions agree with TRBD1. Germline V CDR1 and CDR2: MDHEN, SYDVKM. Unmatched junction bases numbered 17, after V lost 4 bases and J lost 10 bases. This CDR3 region has 17 residues. CDR3: CASSSHHPGQGVGRAFF. CDR3 in DNA: TGTGCCAGCAGTTCACATCACCCGGGACAGGGGGTTGGAAGAGCTTTCTTT.

The chain carries TRBV29-1 and TRBJ2-5; either TRBD1 or TRBD2 may supply D (6 bases each). This CDR3 has 15 amino acids. V dropped 0 bases and J dropped 10 bases, with 21 bases sitting between them. Looked up from germline, CDR1 is SQVTM and CDR2 is ANQGSEA. The CDR3 sequence: CSVEDRGQGGRIQYF. The CDR3, as DNA: TGCAGCGTTGAAGACCGGGGTCAAGGGGGGAGGATCCAGTACTTC.

The rearrangement joins TRBV29-1 to TRBJ2-2; tentatively, D is TRBD1 (5 bases). Germline assignment: CDR1 SQVTM and CDR2 ANQGSEA. V lost 4 bases to trimming and J lost 1 base, with 10 bases between them. The CDR3 length is 14 residues. The CDR3 here is CSVGAGWNTGELFF. Written as DNA, the CDR3 is TGCAGCGTTGGGGCAGGGTGGAACACCGGGGAGCTGTTTTTT.